The 16 T cell receptor beta chains below were found in one sample sequenced in a study of cytomegalovirus exposure and HLA in healthy donors. Amplification used 60 Vbeta primers and 13 Jbeta primers. Repertoires were generated with immunoSEQ multiplex PCR, while TCRdb's copy carries only in-frame clones and drops some. The sample holds 150,000 to 200,000 clones; roughly 80% are singletons and the top ten take approximately 3.8%. Sequencing input: PBMCs. All receptors come from a man over 45 in good health and CMV-seronegative.

The chain couples TRBV19 to TRBJ2-2; D unclear. V lost 5 bases, J lost 4 bases, and 11 bases lay in between. The CDR3 is 14 residues long. CDR1 and CDR2 (germline): LNHDA, SQIVND (reference sequence). This CDR3 reads CASSVAGVTGELFF. Written as DNA, the CDR3 is TGTGCCAGTAGTGTGGCAGGCGTCACCGGGGAGCTGTTTTTT.

V and J are TRBV7-2 and TRBJ1-5; a possible D gene is TRBD1 (5 bases). Trimming removed 3 bases at V and 3 bases at J, with 9 bases between. The germline V gene encodes CDR1 SGHTA and CDR2 FQGNSA. This CDR3 comprises 14 residues. CDR3 sequence reads: CASSFQGPNQPQHF. In DNA form, the CDR3 reads TGTGCCAGCAGCTTCCAGGGTCCCAATCAGCCCCAGCATTTT.

This clone was found once. The rearrangement links TRBV29-1 to TRBJ1-1; 9 bases match TRBD1. V dropped 6 bases and J dropped 4; count of bases not matched to a gene: 9. CDR1 and CDR2 (germline): SQVTM, ANQGSEA. This CDR3 contains 14 residues. The CDR3 nucleotides are TGCAGCGTCGGCAAAACAGGGGGCCTCACTGAAGCTTTCTTT. Protein product: CSVGKTGGLTEAFF.

The chain employs TRBV6-1 and TRBJ1-2; TRBD1 might be the D (6 bases). Germline V gene data show CDR1 as MNHNS and CDR2 as SASEGT. The CDR3 contains 13 residues. V lost 6 bases and J lost 6, with 14 bases in between. The CDR3, as DNA: TGTGCCAGCAGCCCAACAGGGTTCGATGGCTACACCTTC. Its translation: CASSPTGFDGYTF.

The V call is TRBV7-2, the J call TRBJ1-2; D might be TRBD1 (6 bases). Germline CDR1 and CDR2: SGHTA and FQGNSA. The CDR3 has 14 amino acids. V was shortened by 5 bases and J by 4 bases, with 14 bases between the two germline ends. CDR3 nucleotide sequence: TGTGCCAGCAGCCCCGTAGGACAGAGCTATGGCTACACCTTC. It is translated as CASSPVGQSYGYTF.

V usage is TRBV4-2 and J usage is TRBJ2-5, with 9 bases lining up with TRBD2. The CDR3 is 15 residues long. Germline V CDR1 and CDR2: LGHNA, YNFKEQ. V trimming: 0 bases; J trimming: 5 bases; junction bases outside the gene matches: 4. The CDR3 reads CASSQEGGGAETQYF. DNA of the CDR3: TGTGCCAGCAGCCAAGAGGGCGGGGGGGCGGAGACCCAGTACTTC.

This clone was recorded only once. The CDR3 loop reads CASSLDGLILGYTF. CDR3 DNA sequence: TGCGCCAGCAGCTTGGACGGACTCATCCTTGGCTACACCTTC. The chain couples TRBV5-1 to TRBJ1-2; D not certain. The ends were cut back, 0 bases at V and 7 bases at J, with 13 bases in the middle. The germline CDR1 and CDR2 sequences are SGHRS and YFSETQ. The CDR3 loop spans 14 amino acids.

V gene TRBV15 combines with J gene TRBJ2-7; D not resolved. This CDR3 spans 16 amino acids. Germline V gene data show CDR1 as LNHNV and CDR2 as YYDKDF (reference sequence). V lost 0 bases and J lost 6, with 18 bases in between. CDR3 loop: CATSRDLGNRMAEQYF. The CDR3 nucleotides read TGTGCCACCAGCAGAGACCTAGGCAATCGGATGGCCGAGCAGTACTTC.

The gene calls are TRBV10-2 and TRBJ1-6; D gene uncertain. This CDR3 has 15 amino acids. Trimming pared 5 bases from V and 8 bases from J, leaving 16 bases between. Germline loops: CDR1 WSHSY, CDR2 SAAADI. CDR3 amino acids: CASSLPGRRDSPLHF. CDR3 nucleotide sequence: TGCGCCAGCAGTCTACCGGGAAGAAGGGATTCACCCCTCCACTTT.

The gene calls are TRBV27 and TRBJ2-3, with D possibly TRBD2 on 5 matching bases. Trimming took 5 bases from V and 7 from J, leaving 7 bases between them. Germline V CDR1 and CDR2: MNHEY, SMNVEV (reference sequence). The CDR3 contains 11 residues. The CDR3 loop reads CASSPGNTQYF. CDR3 DNA: TGTGCCAGCAGTCCGGGGAATACGCAGTATTTT.

This chain links TRBV18 with TRBJ2-3; D is perhaps TRBD1 (6 bases). The CDR3 runs to 15 residues. Germline V gene lookup returns CDR1 KGHSH and CDR2 LQKENI. Trimming shortened V by 3 bases and J by 5 bases, and 15 bases separated the two germline ends. The chain's CDR3 is CASSPDLGARDTQYF. CDR3 sequence (DNA): TGTGCCAGCTCACCCGACCTGGGGGCCCGAGATACGCAGTATTTT.

The chain couples TRBV7-8 to TRBJ1-1; D gene unclear. Trimming removed 6 bases at V and 0 bases at J, with 11 bases between. The CDR3 covers 14 residues. Germline V gene lookup returns CDR1 SGHVS and CDR2 FQNEAQ. The CDR3 DNA sequence: TGTGCCAGCAGACGGAACAGAGTGAACACTGAAGCTTTCTTT. Its translation is CASRRNRVNTEAFF.

The gene calls are TRBV19 and TRBJ1-5, with 9 nucleotides matching TRBD1. CDR1 and CDR2 (germline): LNHDA, SQIVND (reference sequence). V lost 11 bases, J lost 3 bases, and 11 bases stayed unmatched. This CDR3 spans 15 amino acids. The CDR3 loop is CAGNTWTGVNQPQHF. The CDR3 DNA follows: TGTGCCGGTAATACTTGGACAGGGGTCAATCAGCCCCAGCATTTT.

The V and J genes are TRBV9 and TRBJ2-5; 7 nucleotides match TRBD2. The V and J ends lost 3 bases and 0 bases, in that order; junction bases with no gene match: 5. Germline CDR1 SGDLS, CDR2 YYNGEE. The CDR3 has 15 residues. The CDR3 is CASSGYGGNQETQYF. DNA for the CDR3: TGTGCCAGCAGCGGGTACGGGGGGAACCAAGAGACCCAGTACTTC.

The rearrangement links TRBV28 to TRBJ1-1; no definite D call. Trimming removed 4 bases from V and 1 base from J, with 7 bases in between. This CDR3 has 13 amino acids. Germline CDR1 is MDHEN and CDR2 is SYDVKM. CDR3 DNA sequence: TGTGCCAGCAGTTCCGGGAGGAACACTGAAGCTTTCTTT. Protein: CASSSGRNTEAFF.

As to this clone: This sample includes further DNA sequences coding for the same CDR3. The chain is built from TRBV7-9 and TRBJ1-1; D not resolved. Germline CDR1 and CDR2: SEHNR and FQNEAQ (reference sequence). This CDR3 region has 13 residues. V gave up 3 bases and J gave up 2 bases, with 7 bases separating them. CDR3 sequence reads: CASSLGENTEAFF. The CDR3 DNA reads as TGTGCCAGCAGCTTGGGAGAAAACACTGAAGCTTTCTTT.